This TCR beta chain stems from a study of shared clonotypes between healthy human individuals. Study details: With ages of 18 to 49, the donors were two women and a few men.

Execution of the assay was at deep level. In the original analysis: ImmunoSEQ gave junction-only sequences without quality scores, so filtering differed. TCRdb's copy holds only in-frame clones and misses some; the assay was immunoSEQ multiplex PCR. Clone size and V and J calls were adopted from that table, with D and trimming inferred from the DNA. Here the sample spans hundreds of thousands of clones, around 87% being singletons. There were no recent acute infections or vaccinations among the donors, who were healthy HIV-negative adults. The sample was memory CD8+ T cells sorted from blood. As for subset: CD45RO+ cells pooled with CCR7-negative TemRA cells. The clonotype was recovered from a man younger than 35 in good health.

CDR3 in amino acids: CASSWGDSREQFF. In DNA form, the CDR3 reads TGTGCCAGCAGCTGGGGGGACAGTCGCGAGCAGTTCTTC. The chain couples TRBV11-2 to TRBJ2-1, with D perhaps matching TRBD1 (7 bases). This CDR3 region has 13 residues. V lost 4 bases to trimming and J lost 10 bases, with 14 bases between them. Germline V gives CDR1 SGHAT, CDR2 FQNNGV.